The present entry profiles one TCR beta chain with its context. TCRdb's copy holds only in-frame clones and misses some; the assay was immunoSEQ multiplex PCR. This sample yields several thousand clones, of which about 76% are seen a single time; roughly 28% belongs to the top ten. The CDR3 contains 13 residues. CDR1 MNHEY and CDR2 SMNVEV come from the germline V gene (reference sequence). After removal of 6 bases from V and 5 bases from J, the junction contained 5 bases not matched to a gene. The data were taken from a study of OX40 agonist ivuxolimab in advanced cancers. This clonotype originated in an adult with an advanced solid tumor such as melanoma, head and neck, liver or kidney cancer. The J gene is TRBJ1-1, the V gene TRBV27; 8 positions agree with TRBD1. Here the sequenced sample was CD4+ or CD8+ T cells sorted from blood, taken in a trial of the OX40 agonist ivuxolimab. As DNA, the CDR3 is TGTGCCAGCAGACAGGGGGTTGTTACTGAAGCTTTCTTT. This sequence encodes CASRQGVVTEAFF.